This entry describes one T cell receptor (beta chain). What it binds is not known. These data belong to a study of blood T cells in healthy people across ages. Study findings and constraints: Donor CMV status was unknown, possibly confounding expanded clonotype changes.

The second PCR ran roughly 6 to 12 cycles with a sample-barcoded 5' primer and J-beta primers. Each cDNA molecule carried a tag from a template-switch adaptor that contained 12 random nucleotides. TCRdb processed the 5' RACE reads anew with MiXCR; each CDR3 protein has one entry. This table has more than 650,000 distinct CDR3 sequences, 22% appearing once. J lost 6 bases, V lost 7 bases, and 8 bases had no gene match. This CDR3 comprises 14 residues. CDR1 and CDR2 from the germline V gene are ENHRY and SYGVKD. The rearrangement uses TRBV10-3 and TRBJ1-2, with 10 bases lining up with TRBD1. The TCR sequence derives from a man aged 70-80 years in good health. The sample taken for sequencing was blood. CDR3 sequence: CAIMGQGSSNGYTF. CDR3 bases: TGTGCCATCATGGGACAGGGGTCTTCTAATGGCTACACCTTC.